This T cell receptor beta chain was sequenced during a study of CD8 T cells in Susac syndrome. High-throughput TCR beta sequencing covered peripheral CD8+ and CD4+ T cells. After extraction with the RNeasy kit, 0.5 to 1 ug of the RNA was reverse transcribed using random hexamers. One entry per CDR3 protein results from TCRdb running MiXCR on the immunoSEQ multiplex PCR reads. This sample carries about 76,000 distinct CDR3 sequences, approximately 93% of them seen once, and the ten largest clones take around 0.45%. The sample was CD8+ T cells from PBMCs. The source of this sequence is a human donor with Susac syndrome.

CDR3 amino acids: CASSLSPGPATNEKLFF. CDR3 coding DNA: TGTGCCAGCAGTTTATCGCCAGGACCAGCAACTAATGAAAAACTGTTTTTT. The genes are TRBV27 and TRBJ1-4, with D uncertain. The CDR3 has 17 residues. CDR1 and CDR2 (germline): MNHEY, SMNVEV (reference sequence). V was trimmed by 0 bases and J by 0 bases, leaving 11 bases between them.